This is a list of T cell receptor beta chains from one sample in a study of shared clonotypes between healthy human individuals. Some clones are missing from TCRdb's copy, which holds only in-frame ones; the method was immunoSEQ multiplex PCR. The data show about 2 million clones, approximately 95% seen once. The sample taken for sequencing was naive CD4+ T cells sorted from blood. These receptors originate from a man in his late teens or twenties in good health. The conserved cysteine and the conserved F or W are not part of the CDR3 here. D genes are given only for firm matches. Clone size is shown for a subset of rows, as once, few, many or a class of expanded clone.

D gene	clone size	V gene	CDR3 length	J gene	CDR3 protein
-	-	TRBV5-1	13	TRBJ1-3	ASSLEAGSGNTIY
-	-	TRBV11-2	17	TRBJ1-3	ASSLGASKNVKHRNTIY
-	-	TRBV5-4	13	TRBJ1-2	ASSLGQEVNYGYT
-	-	TRBV28	12	TRBJ2-6	ASKIDSGANVLT
TRBD1	-	TRBV6-6	11	TRBJ1-2	ASSVQGSYGYT
TRBD2	-	TRBV5-1	15	TRBJ2-3	ASSLVASGTATDTQY
TRBD2	-	TRBV4-1	14	TRBJ2-3	ASSQRDYLNTDTQY
TRBD1	-	TRBV18	11	TRBJ1-1	ASTTGGVTEAF
TRBD1	-	TRBV28	11	TRBJ1-2	ASSADRVDGYT
-	-	TRBV7-8	11	TRBJ1-5	ASSGDTNQPQH
-	-	TRBV28	10	TRBJ1-2	ASSSDGVDYT
TRBD2	-	TRBV7-6	15	TRBJ2-1	ASSPGTSGLSYNEQF
TRBD1	-	TRBV28	12	TRBJ1-5	ASSLGTENQPQH
-	-	TRBV11-2	11	TRBJ1-3	ASSPRQGNTIY
-	-	TRBV12-1	14	TRBJ1-4	ASSFAADPGGEKLF
-	-	TRBV7-2	12	TRBJ1-2	ASSRGAPISGYT
TRBD1	-	TRBV5-1	11	TRBJ2-5	ASSTNYRGLDY
TRBD1	-	TRBV9	19	TRBJ1-6	ASSPQAPTGTGHSYNSPLH
TRBD2	once	TRBV7-9	13	TRBJ2-3	ASSLEGTTTDTQY
TRBD2	-	TRBV5-1	13	TRBJ2-7	ASSLNVWGGYEQY
-	-	TRBV5-4	12	TRBJ2-1	ASSLETLNNEQF
TRBD1	-	TRBV6-5	13	TRBJ1-3	ASSRTGIPGNTIY
-	once	TRBV14	13	TRBJ2-7	ASSQARGIAYEQY
-	-	TRBV11-2	10	TRBJ2-7	ASSPHPGEQY
TRBD1	few	TRBV19	15	TRBJ2-3	ASSIDPDRVSTDTQY
-	-	TRBV7-7	15	TRBJ1-5	ASSLVQFRQATQPQH
-	-	TRBV13	15	TRBJ2-3	ASSSTPTLTVGDTQY
TRBD2	-	TRBV10-3	12	TRBJ2-1	AIKRLAEYNEQF